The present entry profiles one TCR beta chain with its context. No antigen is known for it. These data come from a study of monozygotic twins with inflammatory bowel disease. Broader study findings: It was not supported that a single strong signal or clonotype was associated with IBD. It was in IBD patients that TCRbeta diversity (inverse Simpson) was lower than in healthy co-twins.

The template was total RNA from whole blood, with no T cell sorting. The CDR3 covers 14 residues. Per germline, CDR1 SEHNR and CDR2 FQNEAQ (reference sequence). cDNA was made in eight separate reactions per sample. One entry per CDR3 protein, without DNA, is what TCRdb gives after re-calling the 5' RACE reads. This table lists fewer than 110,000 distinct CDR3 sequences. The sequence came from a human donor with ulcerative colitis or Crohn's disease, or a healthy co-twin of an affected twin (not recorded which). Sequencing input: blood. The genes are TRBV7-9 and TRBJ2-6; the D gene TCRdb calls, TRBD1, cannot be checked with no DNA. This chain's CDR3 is CASTRGSGANVLTF.